The 2 T cell receptor beta chains presented below share a single source sample, sequenced in a study of early T cells in non-severe SARS-CoV-2 infection. One entry per CDR3 protein results from TCRdb running MiXCR on the 5' RACE reads. The sample has approximately 77,000 distinct CDR3 sequences, around 12% seen once; the top ten hold about 3.4%. Source material: whole blood. These receptors were taken from an adult who was a healthcare worker with PCR-confirmed SARS-CoV-2 infection or an uninfected control (not recorded which).

The V and J genes are TRBV28 and TRBJ2-1, with D possibly TRBD2 on 6 matching bases. The CDR3 consists of 13 residues. With 8 bases removed from V and 3 bases from J, the gap between germline ends came to 11 bases. Germline lookup yields CDR1 MDHEN and CDR2 SYDVKM. In DNA form, the CDR3 reads TGTGCCAGCCGGGACTGGGGCTACAATGAGCAGTTCTTC. Protein: CASRDWGYNEQFF.

This clonotype was seen a handful of times. Since a much larger clone is just one base distant, this may be a read error. The V gene is TRBV28, the J gene TRBJ2-7, with D uncertain. Trimming took off 1 base at V and 9 bases at J, with 16 bases between the two ends. Germline CDR1 reads MDHEN; CDR2 reads SYDVKM. The CDR3 has 14 amino acids. The CDR3 coding sequence is TGTGCCAGCAGTTTATCGGCGACCCCCCTCGGGCAGTACTTC. Translating gives CASSLSATPLGQYF.